The 11 T cell receptor beta chains presented below share a single source sample, sequenced in a study of blood T cell repertoires in COVID-19. This table comes from immunoSEQ multiplex PCR, and its TCRdb copy is limited to in-frame clones, with some not included. The table shows just under 50,000 clones, with roughly 82% occurring only once. Specimen: peripheral blood. The receptors were sampled from a human donor in a cohort sampled during active COVID-19.

The chain uses TRBV7-9 and TRBJ1-1; D is unresolved. The length of the CDR3 is 15 residues. The germline CDR1 and CDR2 sequences are SEHNR and FQNEAQ (reference sequence). The germline V and J ends were trimmed by 2 bases and 0 bases, with 10 bases remaining between them. Written as DNA, the CDR3 is TGTGCCAGCAGCTTATTGCCAGTGCTGAACACTGAAGCTTTCTTT. Translated: CASSLLPVLNTEAFF.

The rearrangement joins TRBV5-1 to TRBJ2-1; unclear D gene. V was clipped by 4 bases and J by 1 base, with 21 bases between them. The germline gives CDR1 SGHRS, CDR2 YFSETQ. CDR3 size: 18 residues. The CDR3 region has the DNA TGCGCCAGCAGCAGGAGACCTTTTCGGAACGTGTCCTACAATGAGCAGTTCTTC. Its translation is CASSRRPFRNVSYNEQFF.

The rearrangement joins TRBV4-3 to TRBJ2-3; TRBD2 agrees at 12 bases. CDR1 and CDR2 from the germline V gene are LGHNA and YSLEER. Germline trimming cut 4 bases from V and 4 bases from J; bases unmatched to any gene: 6. CDR3 length equals 16 residues. The CDR3 here is CASSRKLAGGSDTQYF. DNA for the CDR3: TGCGCCAGCAGCCGGAAACTAGCGGGGGGCTCAGATACGCAGTATTTT.

This clone appeared a single time. The V and J genes are TRBV7-9 and TRBJ2-1; 9 bases map to TRBD2. The germline V gene has CDR1 SEHNR and CDR2 FQNEAQ (reference sequence). The CDR3 loop spans 15 amino acids. The V segment lost 2 bases and the J segment 4 bases; nucleotides outside the gene matches: 3. CDR3 amino acids: CASSLLAGRYNEQFF. CDR3 sequence (DNA): TGTGCCAGCAGCTTACTAGCGGGGAGATACAATGAGCAGTTCTTC.

This chain joins TRBV19 and TRBJ1-6; D is possibly TRBD1 (6 bases). V lost 3 bases and J 6 bases, leaving 9 bases between the germline ends. CDR1 and CDR2 (germline): LNHDA, SQIVND (reference sequence). The CDR3 has 14 amino acids. The CDR3 nucleotides are TGTGCCAGTAGTATCGGACAGTCTAATTCACCCCTCCACTTT. Its protein is CASSIGQSNSPLHF.

The V call is TRBV7-9, the J call TRBJ2-2, with 15 bases fitting TRBD2. The V gene's germline CDR1 is SEHNR and CDR2 FQNEAQ (reference sequence). The J segment lost 2 bases and the V segment lost 5 bases, leaving 6 bases of the junction unmatched. The CDR3 is made up of 18 amino acids. The CDR3 sequence: CASSTGLAGGKNTGELFF. DNA for the CDR3: TGTGCCAGCAGCACGGGACTAGCGGGGGGAAAAAACACCGGGGAGCTGTTTTTT.

J is TRBJ1-3 and V is TRBV5-1; weak D call: TRBD1 (5 bases). Trimming left V 2 bases short and J 3 bases short, with 15 bases between. The CDR3 covers 16 residues. The germline CDR1 and CDR2 sequences are SGHRS and YFSETQ. Here the CDR3 reads CASSFAGLSYGNTIYF. CDR3 DNA: TGCGCCAGCAGCTTTGCAGGGTTGTCTTATGGAAACACCATATATTTT.

This clone appeared a single time. The rearrangement links TRBV18 to TRBJ1-5; no firm D call. The CDR3 contains 15 residues. Between the trimmed V and J ends, which lost 3 bases and 11 bases, there was a span of 20 bases. Germline CDR1 is KGHSH and CDR2 is LQKENI. As DNA, the CDR3 is TGTGCCAGCTCACCGGAGGGAACGCTCCCCCAGTCCCAGCATTTT. Its protein product is CASSPEGTLPQSQHF.

The V gene is TRBV6-6, the J gene TRBJ1-2; the match to TRBD1 covers 9 bases. V lost 2 bases, J lost 8 bases, and 9 bases stayed unmatched. The germline V gene has CDR1 MNHNY and CDR2 SVGAGI (reference sequence). This CDR3 spans 15 amino acids. CDR3 DNA: TGTGCCAGCAGTTACCTCGGACAGGGGCTGGAGGGCTACACCTTC. Its protein product is CASSYLGQGLEGYTF.

The chain joins TRBV11-2 to TRBJ2-5; 8 bases map to TRBD2. Germline values: CDR1 SGHAT, CDR2 FQNNGV. Losses at the gene ends were 1 base for V and 1 base for J; bases not matched to a gene: 11. CDR3 length: 18 residues. The CDR3 here is CASSLGLSSGGLQETQYF. As DNA, the CDR3 is TGTGCCAGCAGCTTAGGATTGTCGAGCGGGGGCCTCCAAGAGACCCAGTACTTC.

V usage is TRBV2 and J usage is TRBJ2-3; 9 nucleotides match TRBD2. This CDR3 is built from 13 residues. Germline-derived CDR1 and CDR2 are SNHLY and FYNNEI. J was trimmed by 5 bases and V by 7 bases; bases with no gene match: 4. The CDR3 DNA reads TGTGCCAGCAACCTAGCGGGACGAGATACGCAGTATTTT. Protein product: CASNLAGRDTQYF. The full variable domain, rest sourced from reference TRBV2 and TRBJ2-3, is EPEVTQTPSHQVTQMGQEVILRCVPISNHLYFYWYRQILGQKVEFLVSFYNNEISEKSEIFDDQFSVERPDGSNFTLKIRSTKLEDSAMYFCASNLAGRDTQYFGPGTRLTVL.